Sequencing of this T cell receptor beta chain was carried out in a study of T cell responses to AZD1222 COVID-19 vaccine. V was pared by 4 bases and J by 1 base, with 9 bases of the junction left unmatched. CDR1 is SGHRS and CDR2 is YFSETQ in the germline V gene. CDR3 length equals 16 residues. Sequencing was performed with immunoSEQ multiplex PCR; in TCRdb, only in-frame clones are kept and a portion is missing. The data contain 90,000 to 140,000 clones, around 76% of them singletons. The genes are TRBV5-1 and TRBJ2-5; TRBD2 aligns across 8 bases. This sequence originates from an adult in good health. The specimen comprised peripheral blood, sampled on day 0 of AZD1222 vaccination. CDR3 residues: CASSTRVAGIQETQYF. The CDR3, as DNA: TGCGCCAGCAGCACCCGGGTAGCGGGGATCCAAGAGACCCAGTACTTC. Filled out from reference TRBV5-1 and TRBJ2-5, the complete variable domain reads KAGVTQTPRYLIKTRGQQVTLSCSPISGHRSVSWYQQTPGQGLQFLFEYFSETQRNKGNFPGRFSGRQFSNSRSEMNVSTLELGDSALYLCASSTRVAGIQETQYFGPGTRLLVL.